Described below is a single T cell receptor (beta chain) sequence and its context. What it binds is not known. This sample is drawn from a study of T-cell reconstitution after alpha-beta-depleted transplantation in children. The TCRbeta library incorporated unique molecular identifiers. MiXCR, applied by TCRdb to the PCR reads, yields one record per CDR3 protein. The table records 530,000 or so distinct CDR3 sequences, roughly a quarter of them present only once. Germline loops: CDR1 SEHNR, CDR2 FQNEAQ (reference sequence). The V gene lost 3 bases and the J gene lost 0 bases, with 15 bases spanning the gap. This CDR3 comprises 17 residues. Study outcomes and limitations: At one year after transplant, newly produced T cells mostly accounted for T-cell counts and diversity. It was surviving recipient T cells and thymic progenitors that gave some patients high TCRbeta diversity at day 60. There were reportedly several hundred expanded graft clones from which alpha-beta T cells came about two months after transplant.

V and J are TRBV7-9 and TRBJ2-1; D perhaps matches TRBD2 (6 bases). The receptor was isolated from a boy younger than two with Wiskott-Aldrich syndrome, due to receive a stem cell transplant. Sample: PBMCs, taken before TCRalphabeta/CD19-depleted stem cell transplant. The CDR3 region is CASSFGAGRDSYNEQFF. The CDR3 DNA reads TGTGCCAGCAGCTTTGGGGCAGGGCGGGACTCCTACAATGAGCAGTTCTTC.